A single sample is the source of the 17 T cell receptor beta chains below, sequenced in a study of shared T cell receptors in the human thymus. The protocol was immunoSEQ multiplex PCR, while the TCRdb copy is restricted to in-frame clones and leaves out a portion. The sample lists just under 550,000 clones, about four fifths occurring once. These data were also filed under a second study, of human thymus T cells.

Sample: thymocytes. All receptors derive from a boy under two years old with a congenital heart defect.

The J gene is TRBJ1-1, the V gene TRBV7-9, with 7 bases lining up with TRBD1. CDR1 and CDR2 from the germline V gene are SEHNR and FQNEAQ (reference sequence). V was clipped by 5 bases and J by 2 bases; unmatched bases: 5. The CDR3 runs 14 residues. CDR3 region: CASSPRDSNTEAFF. The CDR3 coding sequence is TGTGCCAGCAGCCCCCGGGACAGCAACACTGAAGCTTTCTTT.

The gene calls are TRBV7-2 and TRBJ2-7; 13 nucleotides line up with TRBD2. The CDR3 loop spans 14 amino acids. From germline, CDR1 is SGHTA and CDR2 FQGNSA. Losses at the gene ends were 6 bases for V and 6 bases for J; bases not matched to a gene: 5. The CDR3 DNA follows: TGTGCCAGCAGAGGACTAGCGGGAGTGGGCGAGCAGTACTTC. This codes for CASRGLAGVGEQYF. Full variable domain (missing parts from reference TRBV7-2 and TRBJ2-7): GAGVSQSPSNKVTEKGKDVELRCDPISGHTALYWYRQSLGQGLEFLIYFQGNSAPDKSGLPSDRFSAERTGGSVSTLTIQRTQQEDSAVYLCASRGLAGVGEQYFGPGTRLTVT.

The chain employs TRBV7-2 and TRBJ2-5, with a weak D call TRBD2 (6 bases). Germline V CDR1 and CDR2: SGHTA, FQGNSA. Trimming stripped 2 bases from V and 3 bases from J, with 7 bases between. CDR3 length: 13 residues. The CDR3: CASSLPGEETQYF. The CDR3 DNA reads TGTGCCAGCAGCTTACCGGGAGAAGAGACCCAGTACTTC.

This chain links TRBV11-2 with TRBJ2-7; a weak D match, TRBD1 (5 bases). Germline V lookup: CDR1 SGHAT, CDR2 FQNNGV. The V gene lost 1 base and the J gene lost 2 bases, with 6 bases spanning the gap. The CDR3 loop spans 13 amino acids. CDR3 nucleotides: TGTGCCAGCAGCTTAGGCAGGGCCTACGAGCAGTACTTC. Its translation: CASSLGRAYEQYF.

The rearrangement links TRBV12-5 to TRBJ2-1, with D possibly being TRBD2 (5 bases). The CDR3 length is 15 residues. Trimming stripped 6 bases from V and 2 bases from J, with 14 bases between. CDR1 and CDR2 (germline): LGHNT, FRNRAP. This CDR3 is CASGRVARTYNEQFF. CDR3 bases: TGTGCTAGTGGGCGCGTAGCGAGAACCTACAATGAGCAGTTCTTC. Based on the CDR3 plus reference TRBV12-5 and TRBJ2-1, the full variable domain is DARVTQTPRHKVTEMGQEVTMRCQPILGHNTVFWYRQTMMQGLELLAYFRNRAPLDDSGMPKDRFSAEMPDATLATLKIQPSEPRDSAVYFCASGRVARTYNEQFFGPGTRLTVL.

This clone showed up just once. The rearrangement uses TRBV11-1 and TRBJ1-5; 8 nucleotides agree with TRBD1. This CDR3 is 15 amino acids long. Germline CDR1 is SGHAT and CDR2 is FQDESV (reference sequence). J lost 6 bases, V lost 2 bases, and 6 bases had no gene match. The CDR3 DNA reads TGTGCCAGCAGCTTAACAGGGGGAACGGGTCAGCCCCAGCATTTT. It encodes CASSLTGGTGQPQHF. The full variable domain, its missing parts supplied by reference TRBV11-1 and TRBJ1-5, is EAEVAQSPRYKITEKSQAVAFWCDPISGHATLYWYRQILGQGPELLVQFQDESVVDDSQLPKDRFSAERLKGVDSTLKIQPAELGDSAMYLCASSLTGGTGQPQHFGDGTRLSIL.

The V gene is TRBV6-1, the J gene TRBJ2-2; D gene unclear. V shed 2 bases and J shed 1 base, with 11 bases lying between them. CDR1 is MNHNS, CDR2 SASEGT, per germline. The CDR3 loop spans 16 amino acids. CDR3 coding DNA: TGTGCCAGCAGTGAACCCTCACAGAGGAACACCGGGGAGCTGTTTTTT. It translates to CASSEPSQRNTGELFF.

The V and J genes are TRBV11-2 and TRBJ2-2, with 8 bases matching TRBD2. CDR3 length equals 20 residues. V dropped 0 bases and J dropped 2; count of bases not matched to a gene: 14. Per germline, CDR1 SGHAT and CDR2 FQNNGV. The CDR3 DNA follows: TGTGCCAGCAGCTTAGATAACGGCCGGGGGGGGGAAGTAAACACCGGGGAGCTGTTTTTT. It translates to CASSLDNGRGGEVNTGELFF.

The chain links TRBV6-5 to TRBJ2-5; D is perhaps TRBD2 (5 bases). The V gene's germline CDR1 is MNHEY and CDR2 SVGAGI. The V end lost 0 bases, the J end lost 9 bases, and 8 bases lay between the germline ends. The CDR3 is 12 amino acids. CDR3 in amino acids: CASSYSAGPQYF. The CDR3 nucleotides are TGTGCCAGCAGTTACTCGGCGGGCCCCCAGTACTTC.

In DNA, the CDR3 is TGCGCCAGCAGCCAAGATGCGAGCGACGAGCAGTTCTTC. Translated, it gives CASSQDASDEQFF. This chain uses TRBV4-3 with TRBJ2-1, with no clear D. Germline V gene lookup returns CDR1 LGHNA and CDR2 YSLEER. Trimming removed 0 bases at V and 10 bases at J, with 10 bases between. The CDR3 contains 13 residues.

This rearrangement joins TRBV29-1 to TRBJ2-7, with D possibly TRBD1 on 5 matching bases. The CDR3 extends over 14 amino acids. The germline CDR1 and CDR2 sequences are SQVTM and ANQGSEA. V was pared by 0 bases and J by 7 bases, with 16 bases between. The chain's CDR3 is CSVEDPLGLGEQYF. The CDR3 DNA follows: TGCAGCGTTGAAGACCCCCTGGGGCTGGGGGAGCAGTACTTC.

The V gene is TRBV18, the J gene TRBJ2-7; D is possibly TRBD2 (5 bases). The V end was cut by 2 bases, the J end by 5 bases, with 22 bases between. Germline CDR1 KGHSH, CDR2 LQKENI. CDR3 length: 17 residues. The CDR3 here is CASSPVPGSRTAHEQYF. DNA of the CDR3: TGTGCCAGCTCACCAGTTCCGGGAAGCAGGACGGCCCACGAGCAGTACTTC.

This clone was counted a single time. This chain joins TRBV19 and TRBJ2-1, with 16 positions matching TRBD2. Germline V gene lookup returns CDR1 LNHDA and CDR2 SQIVND (reference sequence). The CDR3 covers 14 residues. J gave up 6 bases and V 8 bases, and 1 base lay outside the gene matches. CDR3 residues: CASGTSGRANEQFF. In DNA form, the CDR3 reads TGTGCCAGTGGGACTAGCGGGAGGGCCAATGAGCAGTTCTTC.

J is TRBJ2-7 and V is TRBV7-9; TRBD1 might be the D (6 bases). V lost 1 base to trimming and J lost 7 bases, with 8 bases between them. The CDR3 covers 12 residues. The V gene's germline CDR1 is SEHNR and CDR2 FQNEAQ (reference sequence). DNA for the CDR3: TGTGCCAGCAGCTTAGGGGACAAGGAGCAGTACTTC. Translated: CASSLGDKEQYF.

The rearrangement joins TRBV12-2 to TRBJ2-4; the table's D gene call, TRBD1, was not cross checked with the DNA. TRBV12-2 represents a pseudogene. CDR3 length: 12 residues. CDR3 in amino acids: CETGGTKNIQYF. The CDR3 DNA sequence: TGTGAAACAGGGGGCACAAAAAACATTCAGTACTTC.

The rearrangement uses TRBV7-2 and TRBJ2-5, with 8 bases lining up with TRBD2. This CDR3 has 19 residues. From germline, CDR1 is SGHTA and CDR2 FQGNSA. V was pared by 1 base and J by 0 bases, with 13 bases of the junction left unmatched. For the CDR3, the DNA is TGTGCCAGCAGCTTAGGAGGAGGGGAGATTAGCGGGAACCAAGAGACCCAGTACTTC. Its translation is CASSLGGGEISGNQETQYF.

The rearrangement uses TRBV4-1 and TRBJ2-7; 7 bases line up with TRBD2. The CDR3 runs 16 residues. V was clipped by 0 bases and J by 5 bases; unmatched bases: 10. Germline V lookup: CDR1 MGHRA, CDR2 YSYEKL. Here the CDR3 DNA reads TGCGCCAGCAGCCAAGAATCCGGGACTACCACCGACGAGCAGTACTTC. It yields the protein CASSQESGTTTDEQYF.